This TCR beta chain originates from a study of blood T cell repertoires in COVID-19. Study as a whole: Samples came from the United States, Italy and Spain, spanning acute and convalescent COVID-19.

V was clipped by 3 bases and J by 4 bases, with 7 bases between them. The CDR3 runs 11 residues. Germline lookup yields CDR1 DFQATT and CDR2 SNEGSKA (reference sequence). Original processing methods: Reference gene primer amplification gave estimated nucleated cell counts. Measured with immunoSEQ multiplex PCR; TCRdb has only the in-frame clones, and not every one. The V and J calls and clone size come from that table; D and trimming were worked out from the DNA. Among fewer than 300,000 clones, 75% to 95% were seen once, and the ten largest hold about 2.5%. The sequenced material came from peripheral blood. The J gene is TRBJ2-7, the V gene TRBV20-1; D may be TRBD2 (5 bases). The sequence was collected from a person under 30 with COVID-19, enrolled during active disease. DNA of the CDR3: TGCAGTGCTAGCCCGGGGTACGAGCAGTACTTC. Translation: CSASPGYEQYF.